These 14 T cell receptor beta chains came from one sample sequenced in a study of cytomegalovirus exposure and HLA in healthy donors. Both 60 Vbeta primers and 13 Jbeta primers went into the PCR. Profiling relied on immunoSEQ multiplex PCR, and the TCRdb table lists in-frame clones only, not all of them. Here the sample spans about 150,000 clones, 70% being singletons. Specimen: PBMCs. The receptors come from a woman between 55 and 75 years old in good health and CMV-seropositive.

V gene TRBV2 combines with J gene TRBJ1-1, with a possible D match to TRBD1 (5 bases). The CDR3 spans 14 residues. The V and J ends lost 3 bases and 3 bases respectively, with 11 bases between them. Germline lookup yields CDR1 SNHLY and CDR2 FYNNEI. The CDR3 region is CASSDGGAYTEAFF. Written as DNA, the CDR3 is TGTGCCAGCAGTGACGGGGGAGCGTACACTGAAGCTTTCTTT.

The chain joins TRBV2 to TRBJ2-2, with TRBD1 matching 9 bases. V trimming: 2 bases; J trimming: 6 bases; junction bases outside the gene matches: 4. Germline values: CDR1 SNHLY, CDR2 FYNNEI. This CDR3 has 15 amino acids. DNA of the CDR3: TGTGCCAGCAGTGAAAAACAGGGGGCACCCGGGGAGCTGTTTTTT. Its translation is CASSEKQGAPGELFF.

This rearrangement joins TRBV28 to TRBJ1-4, with a tentative D call TRBD1 (6 bases). The V end lost 5 bases, the J end lost 3 bases, and 16 bases lay between the germline ends. The CDR3 consists of 16 residues. Germline V lookup: CDR1 MDHEN, CDR2 SYDVKM. This CDR3 reads CASSRLGGASNEKLFF. Written as DNA, the CDR3 is TGTGCCAGCAGTCGATTAGGGGGGGCCTCTAATGAAAAACTGTTTTTT.

V and J are TRBV18 and TRBJ1-4, with D possibly being TRBD1 (6 bases). The CDR3 spans 13 residues. The V end lost 6 bases, the J end lost 7 bases, and 12 bases lay between the germline ends. From germline, CDR1 is KGHSH and CDR2 LQKENI. CDR3 nucleotide sequence: TGTGCCAGCTCGTCGGGACATGGTGAAAAACTGTTTTTT. It encodes CASSSGHGEKLFF.

The chain carries TRBV5-6 and TRBJ2-5; TRBD1 agrees at 9 bases. V trimming: 4 bases; J trimming: 4 bases; junction bases outside the gene matches: 8. This CDR3 has 15 residues. CDR1 and CDR2 from the germline V gene are SGHDT and YYEEEE. The CDR3 DNA reads TGTGCCAGCAGCACCACAGGGGGCGTGAGAGAGACCCAGTACTTC. This gives the protein CASSTTGGVRETQYF. Combining the CDR3 with reference TRBV5-6 and TRBJ2-5 gives the whole variable domain DAGVTQSPTHLIKTRGQQVTLRCSPKSGHDTVSWYQQALGQGPQFIFQYYEEEERQRGNFPDRFSGHQFPNYSSELNVNALLLGDSALYLCASSTTGGVRETQYFGPGTRLLVL.

V usage is TRBV2 and J usage is TRBJ2-2; 7 positions agree with TRBD2. Germline CDR1 is SNHLY and CDR2 is FYNNEI. J was trimmed by 7 bases and V by 4 bases; bases with no gene match: 6. There are 14 residues in the CDR3. The CDR3 nucleotides are TGTGCCAGCAGTGCAAGGACTAGGAACGGGGAGCTGTTTTTT. Its translation is CASSARTRNGELFF.

The chain carries TRBV27 and TRBJ2-7; 9 bases are shared with TRBD1. The V gene's germline CDR1 is MNHEY and CDR2 SMNVEV (reference sequence). The CDR3 sequence is 12 residues long. Losses at the gene ends were 3 bases for V and 12 bases for J; bases not matched to a gene: 6. The CDR3 region is CASSFRTGEWYF. CDR3 sequence (DNA): TGTGCCAGCAGTTTCCGGACAGGGGAATGGTACTTC.

The chain joins TRBV5-6 to TRBJ2-1; 14 bases are a match to TRBD2. Germline V CDR1 and CDR2: SGHDT, YYEEEE. This CDR3 has 18 amino acids. After removal of 3 bases from V and 4 bases from J, the junction contained 9 bases not matched to a gene. CDR3 sequence reads: CASSWEGLAGVGYNEQFF. As DNA, the CDR3 is TGTGCCAGCAGCTGGGAGGGACTAGCGGGAGTTGGATACAATGAGCAGTTCTTC.

This clone was counted a single time. The rearrangement uses TRBV5-1 and TRBJ2-7; TRBD1 is a possible D gene (6 bases). CDR1 and CDR2 from the germline V gene are SGHRS and YFSETQ. V was pared by 4 bases and J by 0 bases, with 8 bases between. The CDR3 covers 13 residues. CDR3 loop: CASSMDSSYEQYF. The DNA of the CDR3 is TGCGCCAGCAGCATGGACAGCTCCTACGAGCAGTACTTC.

The chain combines TRBV21-1 with TRBJ2-1; TRBD1 is taken as the D call from the table, unchecked against the DNA. TRBV21-1 represents a pseudogene. This CDR3 spans 12 amino acids. The CDR3 loop is CAPPTGKDEQFF. CDR3 sequence (DNA): TGTGCCCCCCCGACAGGGAAGGATGAGCAGTTCTTC.

V usage is TRBV19 and J usage is TRBJ1-1, with a possible D match to TRBD1 (5 bases). The V gene lost 5 bases and the J gene lost 7 bases, with 20 bases spanning the gap. The CDR3 covers 15 residues. CDR1 and CDR2 (germline): LNHDA, SQIVND (reference sequence). The CDR3 loop is CASSPAGHPQGEAFF. The CDR3 nucleotides read TGTGCCAGTAGTCCCGCAGGGCACCCTCAGGGTGAAGCTTTCTTT. The complete variable domain, with remaining parts taken from reference TRBV19 and TRBJ1-1, reads DGGITQSPKYLFRKEGQNVTLSCEQNLNHDAMYWYRQDPGQGLRLIYYSQIVNDFQKGDIAEGYSVSREKKESFPLTVTSAQKNPTAFYLCASSPAGHPQGEAFFGQGTRLTVV.

This clone appeared a few times. This chain links TRBV29-1 with TRBJ1-1, with no clear D. CDR3 length: 13 amino acids. CDR1 and CDR2 (germline): SQVTM, ANQGSEA. Trimming took off 6 bases at V and 0 bases at J, with 11 bases between the two ends. The CDR3 nucleotides are TGCAGCGTAACGCCCACGGTGAACACTGAAGCTTTCTTT. It yields the protein CSVTPTVNTEAFF.

This clone has only one observation. The rearrangement links TRBV6-1 to TRBJ2-7; D is possibly TRBD1 (6 bases). V gave up 7 bases and J gave up 4 bases, with 17 bases separating them. CDR3 size: 14 residues. Germline V gene sequence: CDR1 MNHNS, CDR2 SASEGT. This CDR3 is CASNNRAGIYEQYF. CDR3 sequence (DNA): TGTGCCAGCAATAACAGGGCTGGTATATACGAGCAGTACTTC.

The chain recombines TRBV5-8 with TRBJ2-7; no clear D. Trimming pared 3 bases from V and 4 bases from J, leaving 2 bases between. The CDR3 runs 10 residues. Germline V CDR1 and CDR2: SGHTS, YDEGEE. This CDR3 is CASSSYEQYF. The CDR3 bases are TGTGCCAGCAGCTCTTACGAGCAGTACTTC.